Detailed here is one T cell receptor (beta chain). Its antigen is unknown. The sample originates from a study of T cells in Graves' hyperthyroidism and ophthalmopathy. Points from the study as a whole: In validation, the model predicted ophthalmopathy. These predictions came a median roughly seven months before onset.

It was RNA transcripts that yielded the amplified TCR beta CDR3 regions. HTBI primers were used for first-round RT-PCR of the TCR CDR3. TCRdb ran MiXCR on the multiplex PCR reads and lists one entry per CDR3 protein. Of hundreds of thousands of distinct CDR3 sequences detected, over 35% appear once; the ten largest clones hold less than 35%. The germline V gene has CDR1 MNHEY and CDR2 SVGEGT. V lost 5 bases to trimming and J lost 3 bases, with 16 bases between them. This CDR3 comprises 15 residues. The chain employs TRBV6-2 or TRBV6-3 and TRBJ1-1; TRBD1 might be the D (6 bases). The source is a middle-aged woman with Graves' hyperthyroidism. Sequencing used blood. For the CDR3, the DNA is TGTGCCAGCAGTAGCGGAGGGCAGGGGTACACTGAAGCTTTCTTT. This sequence encodes CASSSGGQGYTEAFF.